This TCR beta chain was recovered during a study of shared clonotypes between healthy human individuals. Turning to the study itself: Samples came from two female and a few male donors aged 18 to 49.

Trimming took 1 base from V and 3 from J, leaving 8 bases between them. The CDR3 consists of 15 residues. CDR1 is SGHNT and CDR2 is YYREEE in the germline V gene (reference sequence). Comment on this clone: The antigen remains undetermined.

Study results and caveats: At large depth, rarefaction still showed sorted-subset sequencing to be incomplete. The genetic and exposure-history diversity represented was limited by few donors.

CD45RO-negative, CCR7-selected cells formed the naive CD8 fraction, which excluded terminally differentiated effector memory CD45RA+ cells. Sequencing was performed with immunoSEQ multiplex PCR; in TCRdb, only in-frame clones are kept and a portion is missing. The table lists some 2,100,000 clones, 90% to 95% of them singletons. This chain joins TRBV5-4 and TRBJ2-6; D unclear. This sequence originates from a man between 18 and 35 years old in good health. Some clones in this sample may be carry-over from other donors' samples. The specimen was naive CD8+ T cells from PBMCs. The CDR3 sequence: CASSLTRVGANVLTF. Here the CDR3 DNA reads TGTGCCAGCAGCTTGACAAGGGTTGGGGCCAACGTCCTGACTTTC.